These 32 T cell receptor beta chains originate from one sample sequenced in a study of Tregs in tolerant kidney transplant recipients. Data came from immunoSEQ multiplex PCR; TCRdb stores just in-frame clones and leaves some out. The sample consists of about 110,000 clones, nearly 90% of them appearing once. The source material was CD4+ T cells from blood, sampled before the transplant. These receptor sequences come from a human donor who received a combined kidney and bone marrow transplant.

This rearrangement joins TRBV28 to TRBJ1-2; 7 bases are shared with TRBD1. V trimming: 4 bases; J trimming: 0 bases; junction bases outside the gene matches: 8. CDR3 length: 16 residues. The V gene's germline CDR1 is MDHEN and CDR2 SYDVKM. The DNA for the CDR3 is TGTGCCAGCAGTTCACCGGGACAGCGACCTAACTATGGCTACACCTTC. It encodes CASSSPGQRPNYGYTF.

The chain employs TRBV28 and TRBJ2-4, with D perhaps TRBD1 (5 bases). From germline, CDR1 is MDHEN and CDR2 SYDVKM. With 6 bases removed from V and 8 bases from J, the gap between germline ends came to 17 bases. The CDR3 loop spans 14 amino acids. CDR3 sequence reads: CASRKRQPTDIQYF. The CDR3, as DNA: TGTGCCAGCAGGAAGCGACAGCCGACTGACATTCAGTACTTC.

The V and J genes are TRBV5-1 and TRBJ2-5, with 11 positions matching TRBD2. This CDR3 region has 17 residues. Germline V gene lookup returns CDR1 SGHRS and CDR2 YFSETQ. J was trimmed by 2 bases and V by 0 bases; bases with no gene match: 6. The CDR3 DNA reads TGCGCCAGCAGCTTGGGATACGGGACTAGCGGTCAAGAGACCCAGTACTTC. The encoded protein is CASSLGYGTSGQETQYF.

The chain carries TRBV4-1 and TRBJ1-5; 8 positions match TRBD1. Trimming cost V 4 bases and J 7 bases; bases outside gene matches: 12. Germline CDR1 MGHRA, CDR2 YSYEKL. The length of the CDR3 is 16 residues. CDR3 DNA sequence: TGCGCCAGCAGCCTTGCGCCGGCCAGGGGGCGACAGCCCCAGCATTTT. It translates to CASSLAPARGRQPQHF.

The chain links TRBV27 to TRBJ1-1, with 7 bases matching TRBD1. Losses at the gene ends were 5 bases for V and 3 bases for J; bases not matched to a gene: 6. CDR1 is MNHEY, CDR2 SMNVEV, per germline (reference sequence). The CDR3 length is 14 residues. CDR3 coding DNA: TGTGCCAGCAGTCTAAGGACAGGATACACTGAAGCTTTCTTT. Translated: CASSLRTGYTEAFF.

This chain uses TRBV7-7 with TRBJ1-5, with 7 nucleotides matching TRBD1. Germline V gene sequence: CDR1 SSHAT, CDR2 FNYEAQ (reference sequence). J gave up 3 bases and V 6 bases, and 5 bases lay outside the gene matches. This CDR3 has 14 amino acids. Written as DNA, the CDR3 is TGTGCCAGCAGGCGACAGGGCGTCAATCAGCCCCAGCATTTT. Protein: CASRRQGVNQPQHF.

This clone was detected only a few times. V is TRBV2 and J is TRBJ1-4; D unresolved. Germline assignment: CDR1 SNHLY and CDR2 FYNNEI. The CDR3 consists of 15 residues. V was cut by 0 bases and J by 5 bases, with 10 bases left in between. In nucleotides, the CDR3 is TGTGCCAGCAGTGAAGCGGGCAGGAGGAATGAAAAACTGTTTTTT. Its protein product is CASSEAGRRNEKLFF. Using reference TRBV2 and TRBJ1-4 for the parts outside the CDR3, the full variable domain is EPEVTQTPSHQVTQMGQEVILRCVPISNHLYFYWYRQILGQKVEFLVSFYNNEISEKSEIFDDQFSVERPDGSNFTLKIRSTKLEDSAMYFCASSEAGRRNEKLFFGSGTQLSVL.

The chain links TRBV5-1 to TRBJ1-1; 8 nucleotides match TRBD1. Germline lookup yields CDR1 SGHRS and CDR2 YFSETQ. The V and J ends lost 5 bases and 5 bases, in that order; junction bases with no gene match: 8. There are 14 residues in the CDR3. The CDR3 DNA follows: TGCGCCAGCAGTTCTACAGGGGGAAGGACTGAAGCTTTCTTT. Translated: CASSSTGGRTEAFF.

The rearrangement uses TRBV6-5 and TRBJ1-5; weak D call: TRBD1 (6 bases). CDR3 length: 15 amino acids. Germline-derived CDR1 and CDR2 are MNHEY and SVGAGI. Trimming removed 2 bases at V and 6 bases at J, with 14 bases between. The CDR3 sequence is CASSYGGGGSQPQHF. The CDR3 DNA sequence: TGTGCCAGCAGTTACGGGGGGGGCGGAAGTCAGCCCCAGCATTTT.

This chain uses TRBV11-3 with TRBJ2-1, with TRBD2 as a possible D gene (5 bases). The CDR3 has 13 residues. In germline, CDR1 is SGHNT, CDR2 YENEEA. The germline V and J ends were trimmed by 4 bases and 3 bases, with 7 bases remaining between them. CDR3 in DNA: TGTGCCAGCAGCTCTCGGGGCTACAATGAGCAGTTCTTC. Translation: CASSSRGYNEQFF.

The chain joins TRBV10-3 to TRBJ1-1, with 7 bases aligning to TRBD1. Trimming at V came to 10 bases and at J to 2 bases, leaving 13 bases not matched to a gene. Germline loops: CDR1 ENHRY, CDR2 SYGVKD. CDR3 length: 15 amino acids. CDR3 loop: CATGDSRTGNTEAFF. DNA of the CDR3: TGTGCCACAGGGGATAGTCGGACAGGAAACACTGAAGCTTTCTTT.

The V and J genes are TRBV5-1 and TRBJ2-3; the D gene is possibly TRBD2 (5 bases). Deletions cut 1 base from V and 1 base from J, with 7 bases between. CDR1 and CDR2 (germline): SGHRS, YFSETQ. This CDR3 has 14 residues. The CDR3 spells CASSLTRGTDTQYF. The CDR3 bases are TGCGCCAGCAGCTTGACTAGGGGCACAGATACGCAGTATTTT.

J is TRBJ2-7 and V is TRBV7-9, with TRBD1 as a possible D gene (5 bases). The CDR3 runs 18 residues. Trimming shortened V by 2 bases and J by 3 bases, and 23 bases separated the two germline ends. Germline assignment: CDR1 SEHNR and CDR2 FQNEAQ (reference sequence). The CDR3 protein is CASSLPPILGEINYEQYF. CDR3 nucleotides: TGTGCCAGCAGCTTACCCCCTATTTTAGGGGAAATTAACTACGAGCAGTACTTC.

V usage is TRBV4-3 and J usage is TRBJ2-3; D is ambiguous. This CDR3 contains 14 residues. Looked up from germline, CDR1 is LGHNA and CDR2 is YSLEER. The ends were cut back, 0 bases at V and 0 bases at J, with 4 bases in the middle. The CDR3, as DNA: TGCGCCAGCAGCCAAGACGTCAGCACAGATACGCAGTATTTT. This encodes CASSQDVSTDTQYF.

This chain connects TRBV2 to TRBJ1-5; D ambiguous. Trimming shortened V by 10 bases and J by 0 bases, and 10 bases separated the two germline ends. The CDR3 loop spans 13 amino acids. In germline, CDR1 is SNHLY, CDR2 FYNNEI. The CDR3 DNA reads TGTGCCACCCGACGGGATAGCAATCAGCCCCAGCATTTT. Encoded protein: CATRRDSNQPQHF.

The V call is TRBV5-1, the J call TRBJ2-6; unclear D gene. Trimming took 4 bases from V and 1 from J, leaving 9 bases between them. The CDR3 extends over 15 amino acids. Germline assignment: CDR1 SGHRS and CDR2 YFSETQ. This CDR3 is CASSRGRSGANVLTF. The CDR3 region has the DNA TGCGCCAGCAGCCGCGGTAGGTCTGGGGCCAACGTCCTGACTTTC.

The chain employs TRBV16 and TRBJ1-4; weak D call: TRBD1 (5 bases). The CDR3 sequence is 15 residues long. Trimming took 3 bases from V and 10 from J, leaving 18 bases between them. Germline values: CDR1 KGHSY, CDR2 FQNENV. CDR3 bases: TGTGCCAGCAGCCAGGACCGGGACCGGGGGAGAAAACTGTTTTTT. Translation: CASSQDRDRGRKLFF. The whole variable domain, remainder taken from reference TRBV16 and TRBJ1-4, is GEEVAQTPKHLVRGEGQKAKLYCAPIKGHSYVFWYQQVLKNEFKFLISFQNENVFDETGMPKERFSAKCLPNSPCSLEIQATKLEDSAVYFCASSQDRDRGRKLFFGSGTQLSVL.

J is TRBJ1-1 and V is TRBV6-5, with D unclear. The CDR3 sequence is 14 residues long. V lost 6 bases to trimming and J lost 2 bases, with 13 bases between them. From germline, CDR1 is MNHEY and CDR2 SVGAGI. The CDR3, as DNA: TGTGCCAGCAGAGTCGACGCGGCCAACACTGAAGCTTTCTTT. It codes for CASRVDAANTEAFF.

The V and J genes are TRBV19 and TRBJ1-3; D remains unclear. The CDR3 sequence is 16 residues long. CDR1 is LNHDA, CDR2 SQIVND, per germline (reference sequence). V shed 3 bases and J shed 0 bases, with 12 bases lying between them. This CDR3 reads CASSIPYRSSGNTIYF. CDR3 sequence (DNA): TGTGCCAGTAGTATCCCCTACAGAAGCTCTGGAAACACCATATATTTT. Drawing the rest from reference TRBV19 and TRBJ1-3, the complete variable domain is DGGITQSPKYLFRKEGQNVTLSCEQNLNHDAMYWYRQDPGQGLRLIYYSQIVNDFQKGDIAEGYSVSREKKESFPLTVTSAQKNPTAFYLCASSIPYRSSGNTIYFGEGSWLTVV.

This chain joins TRBV7-6 and TRBJ1-3, with a possible D match to TRBD1 (6 bases). Germline V lookup: CDR1 SGHVS, CDR2 FNYEAQ. V lost 4 bases and J lost 4, with 17 bases in between. CDR3 length equals 16 residues. The CDR3, as DNA: TGTGCCAGCAGCTGGGCGGGCAGGGGCACCGGAAACACCATATATTTT. The encoded protein is CASSWAGRGTGNTIYF. Drawing the rest from reference TRBV7-6 and TRBJ1-3, the complete variable domain is GAGVSQSPRYKVTKRGQDVALRCDPISGHVSLYWYRQALGQGPEFLTYFNYEAQQDKSGLPNDRFSAERPEGSISTLTIQRTEQRDSAMYRCASSWAGRGTGNTIYFGEGSWLTVV.

The rearrangement uses TRBV4-3 and TRBJ2-1; 10 nucleotides match TRBD2. The CDR3 is 19 amino acids. The germline CDR1 and CDR2 sequences are LGHNA and YSLEER. Trimming cost V 0 bases and J 2 bases; bases outside gene matches: 10. In nucleotides, the CDR3 is TGCGCCAGCAGCCAAGATGGGGATCTAGCGGGAGACACCTACAATGAGCAGTTCTTC. It specifies CASSQDGDLAGDTYNEQFF.

The chain couples TRBV6-5 to TRBJ1-2; TRBD1 matches at 8 bases. V shed 2 bases and J 6 bases; nucleotides not matched to a gene: 11. Germline V lookup: CDR1 MNHEY, CDR2 SVGAGI. The length of the CDR3 is 16 residues. The CDR3 sequence is CASSYVSDRGGDGYTF. The CDR3 coding sequence is TGTGCCAGCAGTTACGTATCCGACAGGGGAGGAGATGGCTACACCTTC.

The J gene is TRBJ2-2, the V gene TRBV28; a weak D match, TRBD2 (6 bases). Looked up from germline, CDR1 is MDHEN and CDR2 is SYDVKM. The CDR3 runs to 12 residues. V was pared by 6 bases and J by 7 bases, with 9 bases between. CDR3 residues: CASSTGDGELFF. For the CDR3, the DNA is TGTGCCAGCAGCACGGGAGACGGGGAGCTGTTTTTT. Complete variable domain (other parts from reference TRBV28 and TRBJ2-2): DVKVTQSSRYLVKRTGEKVFLECVQDMDHENMFWYRQDPGLGLRLIYFSYDVKMKEKGDIPEGYSVSREKKERFSLILESASTNQTSMYLCASSTGDGELFFGEGSRLTVL.

V usage is TRBV18 and J usage is TRBJ2-7, with 15 positions matching TRBD2. V lost 5 bases to trimming and J lost 4 bases; unmatched junction nucleotides: 3. The CDR3 totals 15 residues. The germline V gene has CDR1 KGHSH and CDR2 LQKENI. The CDR3 sequence is CASSSGLAGGYEQYF. CDR3 coding DNA: TGTGCCAGCTCATCGGGACTAGCGGGGGGTTACGAGCAGTACTTC.

This chain uses TRBV6-1 with TRBJ2-7, with 11 bases lining up with TRBD1. The germline gives CDR1 MNHNS, CDR2 SASEGT. The trim removed 5 bases at V and 3 bases at J, leaving 6 bases unmatched. CDR3 length: 15 residues. Here the CDR3 DNA reads TGTGCCAGCAGTACCTCTGGGACAGGGGGCTACGAGCAGTACTTC. Translation gives CASSTSGTGGYEQYF.

This chain connects TRBV6-5 to TRBJ1-1; weak D call: TRBD1 (5 bases). The CDR3 length is 14 residues. Germline V lookup: CDR1 MNHEY, CDR2 SVGAGI. With 0 bases removed from V and 4 bases from J, the gap between germline ends came to 9 bases. CDR3 sequence (DNA): TGTGCCAGCAGTTACTCGCAGGGTGCCACTGAAGCTTTCTTT. Protein sequence: CASSYSQGATEAFF.

The V gene is TRBV6-6, the J gene TRBJ2-5; 7 nucleotides match TRBD2. Germline lookup yields CDR1 MNHNY and CDR2 SVGAGI (reference sequence). This CDR3 spans 13 amino acids. V trimming: 6 bases; J trimming: 2 bases; junction bases outside the gene matches: 3. The CDR3 nucleotides are TGTGCCAGCAGCCCCGGGGGGCAAGAGACCCAGTACTTC. Protein: CASSPGGQETQYF.

The chain is built from TRBV6-6 and TRBJ1-2; no clear D gene. With 2 bases removed from V and 6 bases from J, the gap between germline ends came to 7 bases. Germline CDR1 is MNHNY and CDR2 is SVGAGI (reference sequence). The CDR3 totals 12 residues. The CDR3 DNA sequence: TGTGCCAGCAGTTACGGGAGGGATGGCTACACCTTC. This translates into CASSYGRDGYTF.

The chain carries TRBV6-5 and TRBJ2-7; 11 bases align to TRBD1. Germline CDR1 is MNHEY and CDR2 is SVGAGI. J gave up 4 bases and V 2 bases, and 4 bases lay outside the gene matches. The CDR3 is made up of 15 amino acids. The CDR3, as DNA: TGTGCCAGCAGTTACAGGGACAGGGGGGGGTACGAGCAGTACTTC. This sequence encodes CASSYRDRGGYEQYF.

The rearrangement links TRBV19 to TRBJ2-3, with 9 bases lining up with TRBD1. Trimming at V came to 3 bases and at J to 11 bases, leaving 6 bases not matched to a gene. The CDR3 runs 13 residues. Germline V gene lookup returns CDR1 LNHDA and CDR2 SQIVND (reference sequence). The CDR3 nucleotides are TGTGCCAGTAGTATCGGACAGGGGATCGGGCAGTATTTT. It translates to CASSIGQGIGQYF.

V gene TRBV2 combines with J gene TRBJ2-6; D possibly corresponds to TRBD2 (5 bases). Germline CDR1 reads SNHLY; CDR2 reads FYNNEI. V gave up 5 bases and J gave up 0 bases, with 14 bases separating them. The CDR3 spans 17 residues. As DNA, the CDR3 is TGTGCCAGCAGTCGTGGGCTAGCCGGCTCTGGGGCCAACGTCCTGACTTTC. Amino acids: CASSRGLAGSGANVLTF. The variable domain in full, completed from reference TRBV2 and TRBJ2-6, reads EPEVTQTPSHQVTQMGQEVILRCVPISNHLYFYWYRQILGQKVEFLVSFYNNEISEKSEIFDDQFSVERPDGSNFTLKIRSTKLEDSAMYFCASSRGLAGSGANVLTFGAGSRLTVL.

This clone showed up just once. The chain carries TRBV14 and TRBJ2-1; TRBD2 matches 12 bases. V was clipped by 5 bases and J by 4 bases; unmatched bases: 9. Germline V gene data show CDR1 as SGHDN and CDR2 as FVKESK. The CDR3 sequence is 17 residues long. The CDR3, as DNA: TGTGCCAGCAGCGCGGCTAGCGGGGGGGACCAATACAATGAGCAGTTCTTC. The encoded protein is CASSAASGGDQYNEQFF.